The 16 T cell receptor beta chains below come from one sample, sequenced in a study of shared clonotypes between healthy human individuals. Sequencing was performed with immunoSEQ multiplex PCR; in TCRdb, only in-frame clones are kept and a portion is missing. The sample lists about 2.2 million clones, just under 95% seen once, with around 1.7% in the top ten. Naivety among CD8 cells was defined by CD45RO negativity and positive CCR7 selection, thereby excluding terminally differentiated effector memory CD45RA+ cells. The sample consisted of naive CD8+ T cells from PBMCs. These TCRs come from a man aged 18 to 35 in good health. Some clones in this sample may be carry-over from other donors' samples.

CDR3 amino acids: CASSRLRLVAGAPTDTQYF. Written as DNA, the CDR3 is TGTGCCAGCAGTCGATTACGTTTGGTAGCGGGAGCCCCCACAGATACGCAGTATTTT. The V and J genes are TRBV28 and TRBJ2-3, with 9 bases matching TRBD2. The CDR3 has 19 amino acids. From germline, CDR1 is MDHEN and CDR2 SYDVKM. The J segment lost 2 bases and the V segment lost 5 bases, leaving 17 bases of the junction unmatched.

The rearrangement links TRBV19 to TRBJ2-5, with 7 bases that match TRBD1. This CDR3 has 14 residues. The ends lost 5 bases at V and 0 bases at J; junction bases unmatched: 3. In germline, CDR1 is LNHDA, CDR2 SQIVND (reference sequence). The CDR3 is CASSQDRDQETQYF. The DNA of the CDR3 is TGTGCCAGTAGTCAAGACAGGGACCAAGAGACCCAGTACTTC.

The chain carries TRBV9 and TRBJ2-1, with TRBD2 matching over 10 bases. Germline CDR1 reads SGDLS; CDR2 reads YYNGEE. The CDR3 is 16 amino acids. V was clipped by 4 bases and J by 10 bases; unmatched bases: 14. Written as DNA, the CDR3 is TGTGCCAGCAGCCCCTGGGGGCTAGCGGGGGAAGGGGAGCAGTTCTTC. The encoded protein is CASSPWGLAGEGEQFF. Using reference TRBV9 and TRBJ2-1 for the parts outside the CDR3, the full variable domain is DSGVTQTPKHLITATGQRVTLRCSPRSGDLSVYWYQQSLDQGLQFLIQYYNGEERAKGNILERFSAQQFPDLHSELNLSSLELGDSALYFCASSPWGLAGEGEQFFGPGTRLTVL.

This chain uses TRBV29-1 with TRBJ1-2, with 7 bases aligning to TRBD1. CDR1 and CDR2 from the germline V gene are SQVTM and ANQGSEA. The CDR3 is 15 residues long. J gave up 4 bases and V 4 bases, and 12 bases lay outside the gene matches. For the CDR3, the DNA is TGCAGCGTTGGGTTTTCCCAGGGGGGGGTCTATGGCTACACCTTC. This encodes CSVGFSQGGVYGYTF.

The V call is TRBV11-2, the J call TRBJ2-7, with 7 nucleotides matching TRBD2. The length of the CDR3 is 14 residues. V dropped 3 bases and J dropped 2; count of bases not matched to a gene: 4. Germline V gene sequence: CDR1 SGHAT, CDR2 FQNNGV. The CDR3 coding sequence is TGTGCCAGCAGCTTTTGGGGACTAACCTACGAGCAGTACTTC. Its protein product is CASSFWGLTYEQYF.

This clone appeared a single time. The rearrangement links TRBV13 to TRBJ2-2; TRBD2 matches at 9 bases. The germline V gene encodes CDR1 PRHDT and CDR2 FYEKMQ (reference sequence). This CDR3 has 19 amino acids. V gave up 5 bases and J gave up 4 bases; unmatched junction bases: 17. The CDR3 nucleotides are TGTGCCAGCAGCCAATTGTGGGAAGCGGGAGGAATAGCCACCGGGGAGCTGTTTTTT. Translating it yields CASSQLWEAGGIATGELFF.

The chain combines TRBV4-1 with TRBJ2-7; tentatively, D is TRBD1 (5 bases). The V end was cut by 1 base, the J end by 0 bases, with 10 bases between. This CDR3 is 15 amino acids long. Germline lookup yields CDR1 MGHRA and CDR2 YSYEKL. The CDR3 protein is CASSQGAGISYEQYF. The CDR3 coding sequence is TGCGCCAGCAGCCAAGGGGCAGGGATCTCCTACGAGCAGTACTTC.

CDR3 amino acids: CASSLGQALGNEQFF. CDR3 nucleotides: TGTGCCAGCAGTCTGGGACAGGCCCTGGGGAATGAGCAGTTCTTC. J is TRBJ2-1 and V is TRBV28; 8 nucleotides line up with TRBD1. Per germline, CDR1 MDHEN and CDR2 SYDVKM. This CDR3 region has 15 residues. The V gene end was trimmed by 5 bases and the J gene end by 7 bases; junction bases not matched to a gene: 10.

This clone showed up just once. The chain has TRBV28 and TRBJ2-2; the D gene is possibly TRBD2 (5 bases). The CDR3 spans 14 residues. Trimming removed 1 base at V and 5 bases at J, with 8 bases between. The germline V gene encodes CDR1 MDHEN and CDR2 SYDVKM. The DNA of the CDR3 is TGTGCCAGCAGTTTATATAGGAGGACCGGGGAGCTGTTTTTT. Translating gives CASSLYRRTGELFF.

V and J are TRBV27 and TRBJ2-7, with D possibly matching TRBD1 (6 bases). CDR3 length: 14 amino acids. The V gene's germline CDR1 is MNHEY and CDR2 SMNVEV (reference sequence). The V end was cut by 5 bases, the J end by 2 bases, with 13 bases between. The CDR3 DNA reads as TGTGCCAGCAGTCCCGGGACACCGACCTACGAGCAGTACTTC. Translating it yields CASSPGTPTYEQYF.

J is TRBJ2-3 and V is TRBV4-1; TRBD2 aligns across 10 bases. Germline loops: CDR1 MGHRA, CDR2 YSYEKL. With V trimmed by 0 bases and J by 4 bases, 7 bases remained unmatched. This CDR3 is 17 amino acids long. The CDR3 coding sequence is TGCGCCAGCAGCCAAGATCCCCCTAGCGGGAGTTCAGATACGCAGTATTTT. Its protein product is CASSQDPPSGSSDTQYF.

This rearrangement joins TRBV23-1 to TRBJ2-7; 7 nucleotides agree with TRBD1. TRBV23-1 has ORF status, its function being uncertain. The CDR3 is 14 amino acids. Losses at the gene ends were 3 bases for V and 2 bases for J; bases not matched to a gene: 4. CDR3 region: CASSQQQGTYEQYF. CDR3 bases: TGCGCCAGCAGTCAGCAACAGGGGACCTACGAGCAGTACTTC.

J is TRBJ2-7 and V is TRBV5-4; TRBD1 matches at 7 bases. This CDR3 has 14 amino acids. Germline-derived CDR1 and CDR2 are SGHNT and YYREEE (reference sequence). With 3 bases clipped from V and 4 bases from J, the junction kept 7 bases outside the gene matches. The CDR3 region is CASSYDRAAYEQYF. The DNA of the CDR3 is TGTGCCAGCAGCTACGACAGGGCCGCTTACGAGCAGTACTTC.

V and J are TRBV5-1 and TRBJ2-5; D may be TRBD2 (6 bases). Germline-derived CDR1 and CDR2 are SGHRS and YFSETQ. The CDR3 extends over 17 amino acids. Deletions cut 4 bases from V and 5 bases from J, with 24 bases between. The CDR3 sequence is CASSGGSGDPLRETQYF. CDR3 DNA: TGCGCCAGCAGCGGGGGGTCCGGGGACCCGTTAAGGGAGACCCAGTACTTC. Drawing the rest from reference TRBV5-1 and TRBJ2-5, the complete variable domain is KAGVTQTPRYLIKTRGQQVTLSCSPISGHRSVSWYQQTPGQGLQFLFEYFSETQRNKGNFPGRFSGRQFSNSRSEMNVSTLELGDSALYLCASSGGSGDPLRETQYFGPGTRLLVL.

V and J are TRBV9 and TRBJ2-1, with D hard to call. V was clipped by 2 bases and J by 9 bases, with 6 bases between them. Germline loops: CDR1 SGDLS, CDR2 YYNGEE. The CDR3 is 11 amino acids. This CDR3 reads CASSVSFEQFF. Written as DNA, the CDR3 is TGTGCCAGCAGCGTTTCGTTTGAGCAGTTCTTC.

J is TRBJ2-5 and V is TRBV2, with D unclear. The CDR3 runs to 14 residues. Germline lookup yields CDR1 SNHLY and CDR2 FYNNEI. Trimming took 3 bases from V and 0 from J, leaving 8 bases between them. DNA for the CDR3: TGTGCCAGCAGTGAGGCAACCAACCAAGAGACCCAGTACTTC. Translated, it gives CASSEATNQETQYF. Combining the CDR3 with reference TRBV2 and TRBJ2-5 gives the whole variable domain EPEVTQTPSHQVTQMGQEVILRCVPISNHLYFYWYRQILGQKVEFLVSFYNNEISEKSEIFDDQFSVERPDGSNFTLKIRSTKLEDSAMYFCASSEATNQETQYFGPGTRLLVL.